These 17 T cell receptor beta chains share one sample of origin, sequenced in a study of cytomegalovirus exposure and HLA in healthy donors. The protocol was immunoSEQ multiplex PCR, while the TCRdb copy is restricted to in-frame clones and leaves out a portion. The sample yields about 130,000 clones, about 90% seen once. Sequenced: PBMCs. All receptors come from a man aged 25 to 45 in good health and CMV-seronegative.

This clone was seen only once. The chain carries TRBV6-1 and TRBJ1-2; the D gene is possibly TRBD1 (6 bases). The CDR3 has 15 residues. V lost 3 bases and J 4 bases, leaving 15 bases between the germline ends. Germline loops: CDR1 MNHNS, CDR2 SASEGT. CDR3 region: CASSEGGQGPYGYTF. The CDR3 DNA sequence: TGTGCCAGCAGTGAGGGGGGGCAGGGACCCTATGGCTACACCTTC.

The rearrangement links TRBV9 to TRBJ2-2; possibly TRBD1 for D (5 bases). Germline-derived CDR1 and CDR2 are SGDLS and YYNGEE. The CDR3 loop spans 13 amino acids. Trimming stripped 4 bases from V and 6 bases from J, with 10 bases between. The chain's CDR3 is CASSLTGSGELFF. CDR3 bases: TGTGCCAGCAGCTTAACAGGATCCGGGGAGCTGTTTTTT.

The V and J genes are TRBV7-2 and TRBJ2-5; a weak D match, TRBD2 (6 bases). This CDR3 spans 13 amino acids. Between the trimmed V and J ends, which lost 5 bases and 3 bases, there was a span of 10 bases. Germline V lookup: CDR1 SGHTA, CDR2 FQGNSA. DNA of the CDR3: TGTGCCAGCAGCCGACGGGGGAAAGAGACCCAGTACTTC. It codes for CASSRRGKETQYF.

The rearrangement uses TRBV2 and TRBJ1-1; weak D call: TRBD1 (5 bases). This CDR3 region has 14 residues. Germline CDR1 reads SNHLY; CDR2 reads FYNNEI. The V gene lost 7 bases and the J gene lost 4 bases, with 16 bases spanning the gap. Written as DNA, the CDR3 is TGTGCCAGCATTCGACAGTGGGGCGGCACTGAAGCTTTCTTT. Its translation: CASIRQWGGTEAFF.

The V and J genes are TRBV5-4 and TRBJ2-3; TRBD2 matches at 7 bases. The CDR3 covers 16 residues. CDR1 is SGHNT, CDR2 YYREEE, per germline (reference sequence). V lost 4 bases, J lost 0 bases, and 8 bases stayed unmatched. The CDR3, as DNA: TGTGCCAGCAGCGTCCCCCTAGCGGCTAGCACAGATACGCAGTATTTT. Protein: CASSVPLAASTDTQYF.

The chain combines TRBV14 with TRBJ2-2; 7 bases agree with TRBD1. The V segment lost 4 bases and the J segment 6 bases; nucleotides outside the gene matches: 5. In germline, CDR1 is SGHDN, CDR2 FVKESK. The CDR3 is 14 amino acids. This CDR3 is CASSPYRGPGELFF. The DNA of the CDR3 is TGTGCCAGCAGCCCGTACAGGGGCCCCGGGGAGCTGTTTTTT.

DNA for the CDR3: TGTGCCAGCAGCCCAAAGGGGGCGGCGAACACCGGGGAGCTGTTTTTT. It encodes CASSPKGAANTGELFF. This chain links TRBV11-2 with TRBJ2-2, with TRBD1 matching 7 bases. The CDR3 length is 16 residues. The V gene end was trimmed by 5 bases and the J gene end by 0 bases; junction bases not matched to a gene: 6. CDR1 and CDR2 from the germline V gene are SGHAT and FQNNGV.

The J gene is TRBJ2-7, the V gene TRBV6-1, with a tentative D call TRBD1 (6 bases). The V end was cut by 9 bases, the J end by 2 bases, with 17 bases between. This CDR3 has 14 amino acids. Germline CDR1 and CDR2: MNHNS and SASEGT. This chain's CDR3 is CASNRVGLPYEQYF. In DNA, the CDR3 is TGTGCCAGTAACAGGGTGGGTCTTCCCTACGAGCAGTACTTC.

The V and J genes are TRBV29-1 and TRBJ2-5; 9 nucleotides line up with TRBD1. Germline loops: CDR1 SQVTM, CDR2 ANQGSEA. The CDR3 sequence is 14 residues long. The junction had 10 bases not matched to a gene; V was cut back by 8 bases and J by 3 bases. The CDR3 sequence is CSLTGTGLEETQYF. DNA of the CDR3: TGCAGCCTCACAGGGACAGGGTTGGAAGAGACCCAGTACTTC. The full variable domain, completed using reference TRBV29-1 and TRBJ2-5, is SAVISQKPSRDICQRGTSLTIQCQVDSQVTMMFWYRQQPGQSLTLIATANQGSEATYESGFVIDKFPISRPNLTFSTLTVSNMSPEDSSIYLCSLTGTGLEETQYFGPGTRLLVL.

The chain couples TRBV5-8 to TRBJ1-6; 8 nucleotides match TRBD1. The CDR3 sequence is 15 residues long. Germline V gene sequence: CDR1 SGHTS, CDR2 YDEGEE. V lost 5 bases, J lost 11 bases, and 12 bases stayed unmatched. The CDR3 here is CASRTGTGRRTPLHF. CDR3 in DNA: TGTGCCAGCAGAACCGGGACAGGAAGAAGAACACCCCTCCACTTT. Full variable domain (rest looked up from reference TRBV5-8 and TRBJ1-6): EAGVTQSPTHLIKTRGQQATLRCSPISGHTSVYWYQQALGLGLQFLLWYDEGEERNRGNFPPRFSGRQFPNYSSELNVNALELEDSALYLCASRTGTGRRTPLHFGNGTRLTVT.

The genes are TRBV5-1 and TRBJ1-5; 9 bases align to TRBD1. Germline assignment: CDR1 SGHRS and CDR2 YFSETQ. This CDR3 has 15 residues. The V gene end was trimmed by 4 bases and the J gene end by 3 bases; junction bases not matched to a gene: 5. The CDR3 coding sequence is TGCGCCAGCAGCCCCACAGGGGGCGCCAATCAGCCCCAGCATTTT. Amino acid sequence: CASSPTGGANQPQHF.

The J gene is TRBJ2-3, the V gene TRBV11-2; 9 nucleotides line up with TRBD2. This CDR3 is built from 16 residues. The germline gives CDR1 SGHAT, CDR2 FQNNGV. J gave up 4 bases and V 4 bases, and 9 bases lay outside the gene matches. The CDR3, as DNA: TGTGCCAGCAGCTACACCGGGACTAGCTCCCCAGATACGCAGTATTTT. Protein: CASSYTGTSSPDTQYF.

This clone turned up a few times. The V and J genes are TRBV18 and TRBJ2-7, with D hard to call. The CDR3 is 13 residues long. The germline V gene encodes CDR1 KGHSH and CDR2 LQKENI. Trimming pared 3 bases from V and 6 bases from J, leaving 12 bases between. CDR3 residues: CASSPTSRSEQYF. As DNA, the CDR3 is TGTGCCAGCTCACCCACTTCGAGGAGCGAGCAGTACTTC.

This chain's CDR3 is CASSDGLAGGQETQYF. The CDR3 DNA reads as TGTGCCAGCAGTGACGGACTAGCGGGGGGGCAAGAGACCCAGTACTTC. The rearrangement uses TRBV6-4 and TRBJ2-5, with 15 bases aligning to TRBD2. The length of the CDR3 is 16 residues. CDR1 MRHNA and CDR2 SNTAGT come from the germline V gene. V shed 2 bases, J shed 2 bases, and the junction held 0 bases outside the gene matches.

The chain employs TRBV9 and TRBJ1-2, with 8 positions matching TRBD1. Trimming at V came to 0 bases and at J to 7 bases, leaving 8 bases not matched to a gene. Per germline, CDR1 SGDLS and CDR2 YYNGEE. CDR3 length: 15 amino acids. The CDR3 sequence: CASSVADGQGPGYTF. The CDR3 coding sequence is TGTGCCAGCAGCGTAGCTGACGGACAGGGTCCTGGCTACACCTTC.

The V gene is TRBV15, the J gene TRBJ1-5, with no clear D. Germline V CDR1 and CDR2: LNHNV, YYDKDF (reference sequence). CDR3 length equals 12 residues. The V end was cut by 0 bases, the J end by 7 bases, with 4 bases between. The CDR3 nucleotides read TGTGCCACCAGCAGAGATCAGCAGCCCCAGCATTTT. Translating gives CATSRDQQPQHF.

This clone showed up just a few times. CDR3 sequence reads: CASSEVEGFNEQYF. The CDR3 nucleotides are TGTGCCAGCAGTGAAGTCGAGGGATTTAACGAGCAGTACTTC. The chain joins TRBV2 to TRBJ2-7; tentatively, D is TRBD2 (5 bases). This CDR3 contains 14 residues. The V end lost 1 base, the J end lost 5 bases, and 12 bases lay between the germline ends. Germline V lookup: CDR1 SNHLY, CDR2 FYNNEI. The full variable domain, rest sourced from reference TRBV2 and TRBJ2-7, is EPEVTQTPSHQVTQMGQEVILRCVPISNHLYFYWYRQILGQKVEFLVSFYNNEISEKSEIFDDQFSVERPDGSNFTLKIRSTKLEDSAMYFCASSEVEGFNEQYFGPGTRLTVT.